The entry below gives a single T cell receptor beta chain sequence along with its context. The data belong to a study of shared clonotypes between healthy human individuals. TCRdb keeps only in-frame clones here, not all; method: immunoSEQ multiplex PCR. Of millions of clones in the sample, 90% to 95% are singletons; the top ten hold 0.35% to 0.45%. Sequencing was performed on naive CD4+ T cells from PBMCs. Subset defined: CD45RA+ positively selected. The receptor comes from a man aged 18 to 29 in good health. Some clones in this sample may be carry-over from other donors' samples.

CDR3 in amino acids: CASSLGGLAGINNEQFF. For the CDR3, the DNA is TGCGCCAGCAGCTTGGGAGGTCTAGCGGGAATCAACAATGAGCAGTTCTTC. The chain links TRBV5-1 to TRBJ2-1, with TRBD2 identical over 9 bases. This CDR3 spans 17 amino acids. The V and J ends lost 0 bases and 5 bases, in that order; junction bases with no gene match: 9. Germline CDR1 SGHRS, CDR2 YFSETQ.